This T cell receptor beta chain was captured in a study of patients and donors after allogeneic stem cell transplantation (dated by TCRdb to 2018 to 2020). Libraries were constructed by RT-PCR. Sequencing relied on a NextSeq 550. Through fastp at Q25 and MiXCR, TCRdb rebuilt clones from the public reads, retaining in-frame beta chains. Each record represents a unique CDR3 protein, reported with the most common genes and DNA among its rows. The sample includes around 90,000 distinct CDR3 sequences, with roughly 50% observed a single time. The ten largest clones capture 60% to 65% of the sample. Relative to germline, V is 0 bases shorter and J is 4 bases shorter, with 4 bases between their ends. The germline V gene encodes CDR1 SGHTA and CDR2 FQGNSA. Measured from the cysteine to the phenylalanine, the CDR3 is 13 residues long. CDR3 DNA only is kept here, 39 bases in frame from base 1. As regards this clonotype: The antigen this receptor binds is unknown. No base quality values were provided; no much bigger clone lies one nucleotide off.

The receptor was isolated from a human donor who was either an allogeneic HSCT recipient or a stem cell or donor lymphocyte infusion donor (not recorded which). It is not recorded whose cells these are; they may come from a transplant donor. Recombination linked TRBV7-2 to TRBJ2-1, with no D gene named confidently. Sequencing was carried out using blood, either unsorted or a sorted T cell fraction (not recorded which). The sequenced DNA is TGTGCCAGCAGCTTAGCTGCGTACAATGAGCAGTTCTTC. Its protein reads: CASSLAAYNEQFF.